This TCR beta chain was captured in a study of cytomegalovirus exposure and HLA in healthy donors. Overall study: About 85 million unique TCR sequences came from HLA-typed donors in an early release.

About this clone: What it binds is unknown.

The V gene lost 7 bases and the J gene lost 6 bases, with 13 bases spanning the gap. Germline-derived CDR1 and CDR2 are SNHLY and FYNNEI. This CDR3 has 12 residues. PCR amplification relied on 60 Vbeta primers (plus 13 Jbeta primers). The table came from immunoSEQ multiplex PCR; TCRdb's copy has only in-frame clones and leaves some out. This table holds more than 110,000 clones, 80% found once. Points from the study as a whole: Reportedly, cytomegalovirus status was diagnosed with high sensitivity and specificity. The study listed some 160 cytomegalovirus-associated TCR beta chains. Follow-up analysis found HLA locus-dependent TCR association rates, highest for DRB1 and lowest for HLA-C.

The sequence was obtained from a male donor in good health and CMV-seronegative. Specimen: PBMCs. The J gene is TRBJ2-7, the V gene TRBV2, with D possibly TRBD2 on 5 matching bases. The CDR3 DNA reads TGTGCCAGCACTCCGGGGTGGGGCGAGCAGTACTTC. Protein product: CASTPGWGEQYF.